This T cell receptor beta chain was retrieved from a study of blood T cell repertoires in COVID-19. Study-level information: The origin of the acute and convalescent COVID-19 samples was the United States, Italy and Spain. PBMCs, B-cell-depleted T cells, or T cells were the source of the cDNA or gDNA that made up the material.

Per the germline V gene, CDR1 is LNHNV and CDR2 is YYDKDF (reference sequence). This CDR3 has 13 amino acids. In the original workflow: Estimation of nucleated cell counts relied on the amplification of reference gene primers. Repertoires were generated with immunoSEQ multiplex PCR, while TCRdb's copy carries only in-frame clones and drops some. The V and J calls and clone size were taken over from that table, and D and trimming were inferred from the DNA. The sample holds 100,000 to 150,000 clones, over 75% seen once. A note on this clone: The junction departs from the called germline gene at one end, perhaps through a read error.

Sequenced input: peripheral blood. This chain joins TRBV15 and TRBJ1-2; a weak D match, TRBD1 (6 bases). The TCR comes from a woman in her fifties or sixties with acute or convalescent COVID-19. CDR3 nucleotides: TGTGCCACCAGCACCCGGGACACTCGAACGACCCTCTTC. This gives the protein CATSTRDTRTTLF.